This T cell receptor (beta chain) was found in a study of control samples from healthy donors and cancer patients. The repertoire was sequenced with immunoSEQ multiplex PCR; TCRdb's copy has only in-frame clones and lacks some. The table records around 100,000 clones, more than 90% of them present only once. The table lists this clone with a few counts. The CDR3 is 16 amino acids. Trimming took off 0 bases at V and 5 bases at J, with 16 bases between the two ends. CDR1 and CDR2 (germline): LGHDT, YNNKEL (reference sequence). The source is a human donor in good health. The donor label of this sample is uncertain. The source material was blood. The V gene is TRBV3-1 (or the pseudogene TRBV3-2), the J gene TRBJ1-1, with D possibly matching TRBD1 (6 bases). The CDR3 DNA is TGTGCCAGCAGCCAAGATCGGAGGGGGGGTTTGACTGAAGCTTTCTTT. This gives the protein CASSQDRRGGLTEAFF.